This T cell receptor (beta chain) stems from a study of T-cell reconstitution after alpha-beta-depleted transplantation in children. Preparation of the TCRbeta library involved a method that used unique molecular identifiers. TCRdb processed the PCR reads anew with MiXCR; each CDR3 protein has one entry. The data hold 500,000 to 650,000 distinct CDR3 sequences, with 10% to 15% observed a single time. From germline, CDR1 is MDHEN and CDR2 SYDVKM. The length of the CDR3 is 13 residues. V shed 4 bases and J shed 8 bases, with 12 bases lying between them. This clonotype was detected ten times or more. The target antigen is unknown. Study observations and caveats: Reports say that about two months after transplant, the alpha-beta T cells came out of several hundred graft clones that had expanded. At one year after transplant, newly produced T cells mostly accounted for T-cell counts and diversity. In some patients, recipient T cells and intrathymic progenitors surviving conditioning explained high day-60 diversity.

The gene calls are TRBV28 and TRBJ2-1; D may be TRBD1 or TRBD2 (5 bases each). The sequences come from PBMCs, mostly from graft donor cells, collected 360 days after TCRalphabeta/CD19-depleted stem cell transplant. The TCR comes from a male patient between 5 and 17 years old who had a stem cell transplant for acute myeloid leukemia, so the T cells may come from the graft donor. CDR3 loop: CASSWDLVDEQFF. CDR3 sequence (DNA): TGTGCCAGCAGTTGGGACCTAGTTGATGAGCAGTTCTTC.